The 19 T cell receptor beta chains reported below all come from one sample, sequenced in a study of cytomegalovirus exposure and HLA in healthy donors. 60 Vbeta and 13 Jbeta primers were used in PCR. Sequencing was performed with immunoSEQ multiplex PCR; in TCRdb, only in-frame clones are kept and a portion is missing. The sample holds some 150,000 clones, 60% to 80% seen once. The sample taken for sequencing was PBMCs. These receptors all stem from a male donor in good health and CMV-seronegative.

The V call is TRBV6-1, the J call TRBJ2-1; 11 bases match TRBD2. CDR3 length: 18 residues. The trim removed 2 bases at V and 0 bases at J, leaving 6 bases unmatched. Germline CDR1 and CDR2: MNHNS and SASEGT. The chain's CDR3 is CASSERRTSGGSYNEQFF. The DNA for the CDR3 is TGTGCCAGCAGTGAAAGACGAACTAGCGGGGGCTCCTACAATGAGCAGTTCTTC.

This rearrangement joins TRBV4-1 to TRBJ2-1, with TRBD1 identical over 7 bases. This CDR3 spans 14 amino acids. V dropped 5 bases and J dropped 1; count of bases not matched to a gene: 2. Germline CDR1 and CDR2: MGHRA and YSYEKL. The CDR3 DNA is TGCGCCAGCAGCGGGGACAGATCCTACAATGAGCAGTTCTTC. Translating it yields CASSGDRSYNEQFF.

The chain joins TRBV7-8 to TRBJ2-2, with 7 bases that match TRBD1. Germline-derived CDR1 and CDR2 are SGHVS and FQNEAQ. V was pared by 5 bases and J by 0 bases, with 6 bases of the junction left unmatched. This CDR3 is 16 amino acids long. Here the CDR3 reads CASSENRGPNTGELFF. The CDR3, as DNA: TGTGCCAGCAGCGAAAACAGGGGACCGAACACCGGGGAGCTGTTTTTT. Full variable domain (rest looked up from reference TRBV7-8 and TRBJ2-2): GAGVSQSPRYKVAKRGQDVALRCDPISGHVSLFWYQQALGQGPEFLTYFQNEAQLDKSGLPSDRFFAERPEGSVSTLKIQRTQQEDSAVYLCASSENRGPNTGELFFGEGSRLTVL.

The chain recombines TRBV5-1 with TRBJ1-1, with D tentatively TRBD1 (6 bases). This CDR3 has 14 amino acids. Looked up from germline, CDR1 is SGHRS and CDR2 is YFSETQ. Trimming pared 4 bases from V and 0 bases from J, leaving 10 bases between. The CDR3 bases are TGCGCCAGCAGCAGATCAGGGGTGAACACTGAAGCTTTCTTT. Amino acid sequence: CASSRSGVNTEAFF.

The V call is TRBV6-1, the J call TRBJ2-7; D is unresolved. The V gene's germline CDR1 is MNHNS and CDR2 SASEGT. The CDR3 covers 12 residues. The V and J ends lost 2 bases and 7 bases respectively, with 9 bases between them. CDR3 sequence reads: CASSELAVEQYF. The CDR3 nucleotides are TGTGCCAGCAGTGAATTGGCAGTAGAGCAGTACTTC.

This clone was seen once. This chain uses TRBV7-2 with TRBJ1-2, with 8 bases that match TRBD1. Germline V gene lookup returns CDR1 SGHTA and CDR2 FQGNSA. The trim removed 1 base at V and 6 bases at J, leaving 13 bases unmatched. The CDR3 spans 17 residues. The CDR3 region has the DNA TGTGCCAGCAGCTTAGTACCTCTTGACAGGGGCCTCAATGGCTACACCTTC. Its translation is CASSLVPLDRGLNGYTF.

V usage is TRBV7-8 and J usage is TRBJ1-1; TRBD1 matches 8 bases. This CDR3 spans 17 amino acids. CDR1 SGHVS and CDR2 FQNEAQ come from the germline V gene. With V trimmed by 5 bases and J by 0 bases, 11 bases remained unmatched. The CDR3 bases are TGTGCCAGCAGCACCGGGACAGGTGGATTTTTGAACACTGAAGCTTTCTTT. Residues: CASSTGTGGFLNTEAFF.

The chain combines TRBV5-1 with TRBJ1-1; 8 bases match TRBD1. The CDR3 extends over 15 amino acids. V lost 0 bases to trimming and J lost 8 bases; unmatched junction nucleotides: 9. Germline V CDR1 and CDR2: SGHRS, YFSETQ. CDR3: CASSLVGQGAVEAFF. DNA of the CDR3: TGCGCCAGCAGCTTGGTAGGCCAGGGGGCGGTGGAAGCTTTCTTT.

Here the CDR3 DNA reads TGCGCCAGCAGCCAAGATCCTCGGGCCGGGGAGCTGTTTTTT. It is translated as CASSQDPRAGELFF. The chain links TRBV4-3 to TRBJ2-2; D ambiguous. This CDR3 is 14 amino acids long. The V end lost 0 bases, the J end lost 6 bases, and 8 bases lay between the germline ends. The germline gives CDR1 LGHNA, CDR2 YSLEER.

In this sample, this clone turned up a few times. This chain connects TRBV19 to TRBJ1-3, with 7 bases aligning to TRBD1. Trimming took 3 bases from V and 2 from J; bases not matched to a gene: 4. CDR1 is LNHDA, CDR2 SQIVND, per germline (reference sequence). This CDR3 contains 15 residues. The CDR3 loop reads CASSIAGQAGNTIYF. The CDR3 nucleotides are TGTGCCAGTAGTATCGCCGGACAGGCTGGAAACACCATATATTTT.

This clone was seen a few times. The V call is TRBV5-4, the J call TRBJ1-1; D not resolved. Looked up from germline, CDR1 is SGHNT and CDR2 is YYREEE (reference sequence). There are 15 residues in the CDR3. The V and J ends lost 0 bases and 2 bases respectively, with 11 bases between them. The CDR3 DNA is TGTGCCAGCAGCTTGGTCGGACTCCAAAACACTGAAGCTTTCTTT. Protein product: CASSLVGLQNTEAFF.

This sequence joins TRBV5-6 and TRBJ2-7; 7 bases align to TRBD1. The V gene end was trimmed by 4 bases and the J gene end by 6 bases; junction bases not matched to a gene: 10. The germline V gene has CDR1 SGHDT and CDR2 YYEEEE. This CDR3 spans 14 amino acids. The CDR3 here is CASSEQGWEGEQYF. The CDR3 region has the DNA TGTGCCAGCAGCGAACAGGGGTGGGAAGGCGAGCAGTACTTC.

CDR3 bases: TGTGCCAGTAGTATAGGACAAGGATACAATGAGCAGTTCTTC. Amino acid sequence: CASSIGQGYNEQFF. This chain links TRBV19 with TRBJ2-1, with unresolved D. Trimming removed 1 base from V and 4 bases from J, with 8 bases in between. Germline V CDR1 and CDR2: LNHDA, SQIVND (reference sequence). The CDR3 is 14 amino acids.

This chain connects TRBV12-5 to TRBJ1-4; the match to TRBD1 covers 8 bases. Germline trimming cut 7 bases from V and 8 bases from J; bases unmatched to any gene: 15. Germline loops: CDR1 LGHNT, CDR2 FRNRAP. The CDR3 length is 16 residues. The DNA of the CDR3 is TGTGCTAGTGCCCCGGGACAGGTCGAGAGGGGGGAAAAACTGTTTTTT. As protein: CASAPGQVERGEKLFF.

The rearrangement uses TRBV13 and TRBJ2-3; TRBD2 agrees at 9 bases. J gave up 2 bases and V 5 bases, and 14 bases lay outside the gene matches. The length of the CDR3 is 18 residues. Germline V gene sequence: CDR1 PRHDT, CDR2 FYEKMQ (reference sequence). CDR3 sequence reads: CASSLRRSSGAITDTQYF. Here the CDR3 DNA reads TGTGCCAGCAGCCTACGAAGATCTAGCGGGGCAATCACAGATACGCAGTATTTT. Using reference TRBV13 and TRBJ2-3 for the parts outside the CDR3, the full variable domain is AAGVIQSPRHLIKEKRETATLKCYPIPRHDTVYWYQQGPGQDPQFLISFYEKMQSDKGSIPDRFSAQQFSDYHSELNMSSLELGDSALYFCASSLRRSSGAITDTQYFGPGTRLTVL.

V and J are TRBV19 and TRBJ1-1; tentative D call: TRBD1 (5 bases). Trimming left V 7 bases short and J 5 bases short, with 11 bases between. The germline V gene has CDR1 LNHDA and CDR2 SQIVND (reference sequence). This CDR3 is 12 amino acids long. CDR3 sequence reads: CASTGTRTEAFF. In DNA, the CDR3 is TGTGCCAGTACAGGGACTAGGACTGAAGCTTTCTTT.

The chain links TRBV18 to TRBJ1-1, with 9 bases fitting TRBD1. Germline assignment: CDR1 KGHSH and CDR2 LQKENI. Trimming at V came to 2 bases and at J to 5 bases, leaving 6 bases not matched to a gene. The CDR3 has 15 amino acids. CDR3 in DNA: TGTGCCAGCTCACCAAGACAGGGGGGGACTACTGAAGCTTTCTTT. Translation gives CASSPRQGGTTEAFF.

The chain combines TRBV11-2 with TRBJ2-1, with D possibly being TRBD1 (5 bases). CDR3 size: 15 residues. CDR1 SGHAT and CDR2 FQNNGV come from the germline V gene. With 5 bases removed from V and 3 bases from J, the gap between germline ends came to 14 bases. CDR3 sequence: CASSIRVNLYNEQFF. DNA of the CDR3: TGTGCCAGCAGCATCAGGGTAAACCTCTACAATGAGCAGTTCTTC. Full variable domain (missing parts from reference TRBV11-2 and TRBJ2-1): EAGVAQSPRYKIIEKRQSVAFWCNPISGHATLYWYQQILGQGPKLLIQFQNNGVVDDSQLPKDRFSAERLKGVDSTLKIQPAKLEDSAVYLCASSIRVNLYNEQFFGPGTRLTVL.

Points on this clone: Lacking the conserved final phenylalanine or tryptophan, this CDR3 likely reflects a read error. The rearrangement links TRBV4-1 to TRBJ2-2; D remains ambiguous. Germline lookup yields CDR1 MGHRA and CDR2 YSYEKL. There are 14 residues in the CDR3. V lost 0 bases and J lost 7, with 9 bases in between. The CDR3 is CASSQEPQYGELFL. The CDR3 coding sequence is TGCGCCAGCAGCCAAGAGCCCCAATACGGGGAGCTGTTTCTT.